This passage covers 18 T cell receptor beta chains from one sample sequenced in a study of shared clonotypes between healthy human individuals. The data were produced by immunoSEQ multiplex PCR, yet TCRdb's version contains in-frame clones alone and is incomplete. The table shows about 2.3 million clones, with 90% to 95% occurring only once. The sample taken for sequencing was naive CD4+ T cells from PBMCs. The subset: CD45RA+ positively selected. The source of these receptors is a young man in good health. Some clones in this sample may be carry-over from other donors' samples.

The chain is built from TRBV20-1 and TRBJ1-4; D perhaps matches TRBD1 (5 bases). The CDR3 has 11 amino acids. From germline, CDR1 is DFQATT and CDR2 SNEGSKA (reference sequence). CDR3 region: CGASPGEKLFF. Here the CDR3 DNA reads TGCGGGGCTTCACCCGGGGAAAAACTGTTTTTT.

The chain combines TRBV19 with TRBJ2-4; D may correspond to TRBD1 or TRBD2 (6 bases each). Per germline, CDR1 LNHDA and CDR2 SQIVND (reference sequence). There are 16 residues in the CDR3. Trimming shortened V by 6 bases and J by 1 base, and 16 bases separated the two germline ends. CDR3 residues: CASSQRGQGAKNIQYF. The CDR3 region has the DNA TGTGCCAGTAGCCAACGGGGGCAGGGGGCCAAAAACATTCAGTACTTC.

The V gene is TRBV11-2, the J gene TRBJ2-7; a possible D gene is TRBD1 (6 bases). Per the germline V gene, CDR1 is SGHAT and CDR2 is FQNNGV. This CDR3 contains 15 residues. The V and J ends lost 5 bases and 3 bases respectively, with 17 bases between them. CDR3 amino acids: CASSATLTGYYEQYF. The CDR3 DNA follows: TGTGCCAGCAGCGCAACCTTAACAGGGTACTACGAGCAGTACTTC. Full variable domain (missing parts from reference TRBV11-2 and TRBJ2-7): EAGVAQSPRYKIIEKRQSVAFWCNPISGHATLYWYQQILGQGPKLLIQFQNNGVVDDSQLPKDRFSAERLKGVDSTLKIQPAKLEDSAVYLCASSATLTGYYEQYFGPGTRLTVT.

This chain joins TRBV5-1 and TRBJ2-1; 8 nucleotides line up with TRBD1. With V trimmed by 1 base and J by 2 bases, 5 bases remained unmatched. Germline CDR1 is SGHRS and CDR2 is YFSETQ. This CDR3 is built from 16 residues. The CDR3 region is CASSLPQGGTYNEQFF. Here the CDR3 DNA reads TGCGCCAGCAGCTTGCCACAGGGGGGCACCTACAATGAGCAGTTCTTC.

The V call is TRBV5-1, the J call TRBJ2-7, with D uncertain. The CDR3 contains 13 residues. Germline-derived CDR1 and CDR2 are SGHRS and YFSETQ. Trimming took 3 bases from V and 6 from J, leaving 13 bases between them. The CDR3 sequence: CASSSFGVIEQYF. Here the CDR3 DNA reads TGCGCCAGCAGCTCGTTTGGGGTAATCGAGCAGTACTTC.

The V gene is TRBV6-1, the J gene TRBJ2-1; either TRBD1 or TRBD2 may supply D (5 bases each). Germline values: CDR1 MNHNS, CDR2 SASEGT. V was cut by 6 bases and J by 6 bases, with 18 bases left in between. The CDR3 sequence is 15 residues long. CDR3 DNA sequence: TGTGCCAGCAGGGCCCTCGGGACGCCTATCAATGAGCAGTTCTTC. This sequence encodes CASRALGTPINEQFF.

The rearrangement links TRBV5-1 to TRBJ2-7; D might be TRBD2 (7 bases). Germline CDR1 SGHRS, CDR2 YFSETQ. Trimming shortened V by 5 bases and J by 7 bases, and 13 bases separated the two germline ends. The CDR3 covers 12 residues. CDR3 amino acids: CASSGGAGEQYF. CDR3 DNA sequence: TGCGCCAGCAGTGGGGGGGCCGGGGAGCAGTACTTC. Looking up the rest from reference TRBV5-1 and TRBJ2-7 gives the full variable domain: KAGVTQTPRYLIKTRGQQVTLSCSPISGHRSVSWYQQTPGQGLQFLFEYFSETQRNKGNFPGRFSGRQFSNSRSEMNVSTLELGDSALYLCASSGGAGEQYFGPGTRLTVT.

This rearrangement joins TRBV2 to TRBJ2-7; 10 bases agree with TRBD2. Germline CDR1 is SNHLY and CDR2 is FYNNEI. Germline trimming cut 5 bases from V and 0 bases from J; bases unmatched to any gene: 13. This CDR3 region has 18 residues. CDR3 protein: CASSIDYSGRATSYEQYF. For the CDR3, the DNA is TGTGCCAGCAGTATAGATTACAGCGGGAGGGCCACCTCCTACGAGCAGTACTTC.

The chain is built from TRBV27 and TRBJ2-1, with D hard to call. CDR3 length: 13 residues. V lost 7 bases and J 4 bases, leaving 11 bases between the germline ends. Germline V gene sequence: CDR1 MNHEY, CDR2 SMNVEV (reference sequence). CDR3 amino acids: CASISTLYNEQFF. CDR3 DNA: TGTGCCAGCATCTCGACCCTGTACAATGAGCAGTTCTTC.

The chain recombines TRBV4-1 with TRBJ2-5; D not certain. Germline loops: CDR1 MGHRA, CDR2 YSYEKL. V dropped 4 bases and J dropped 3 bases, with 12 bases sitting between them. The CDR3 is made up of 14 amino acids. This CDR3 reads CASSLTLLKETQYF. The CDR3 bases are TGCGCCAGCAGCCTCACACTGTTAAAAGAGACCCAGTACTTC.

The rearrangement joins TRBV28 to TRBJ2-1; 9 bases are shared with TRBD2. V lost 7 bases and J lost 7; bases outside the gene matches: 11. Germline CDR1 MDHEN, CDR2 SYDVKM. The CDR3 consists of 15 residues. The CDR3 region is CASIAIAGARNEQFF. The CDR3 DNA reads TGTGCCAGCATAGCAATAGCGGGAGCTCGGAATGAGCAGTTCTTC.

The chain recombines TRBV5-1 with TRBJ1-1; D is uncertain. The CDR3 has 14 residues. Germline CDR1 is SGHRS and CDR2 is YFSETQ. V lost 0 bases, J lost 3 bases, and 9 bases lay in between. The CDR3 coding sequence is TGCGCCAGCAGCTTGGGGGGAAGTTACACTGAAGCTTTCTTT. Amino acids: CASSLGGSYTEAFF.

The V gene is TRBV20-1, the J gene TRBJ2-3, with unresolved D. The CDR3 runs to 11 residues. Trimming stripped 5 bases from V and 7 bases from J, with 10 bases between. Germline V gene sequence: CDR1 DFQATT, CDR2 SNEGSKA (reference sequence). The CDR3 loop is CSAPSTNTQYF. DNA of the CDR3: TGCAGTGCTCCGTCGACAAATACGCAGTATTTT.

This chain uses TRBV9 with TRBJ1-6, with TRBD1 as a possible D gene (5 bases). The CDR3 has 14 amino acids. V gave up 1 base and J gave up 10 bases, with 12 bases separating them. Germline V gene sequence: CDR1 SGDLS, CDR2 YYNGEE. CDR3 bases: TGTGCCAGCAGCGTACAGGGTGGAGGGTCACCCCTCCACTTT. Amino acid sequence: CASSVQGGGSPLHF.

The chain links TRBV6-5 to TRBJ1-2; tentatively, D is TRBD1 (5 bases). There are 14 residues in the CDR3. Germline lookup yields CDR1 MNHEY and CDR2 SVGAGI. The germline V and J ends were trimmed by 0 bases and 8 bases, with 13 bases remaining between them. Here the CDR3 reads CASSYSRDLGGYTF. CDR3 in DNA: TGTGCCAGCAGTTACTCCCGGGACCTGGGAGGCTACACCTTC.

V and J are TRBV7-9 and TRBJ2-5; a weak D match, TRBD1 (5 bases). The germline V and J ends were trimmed by 8 bases and 4 bases, with 23 bases remaining between them. This CDR3 comprises 16 residues. CDR1 is SEHNR, CDR2 FQNEAQ, per germline (reference sequence). The CDR3 nucleotides read TGTGCCAGCGGCCCGTTTCGAGACAGTATGGGAGAGACCCAGTACTTC. This sequence encodes CASGPFRDSMGETQYF.

The V call is TRBV28, the J call TRBJ2-7; D is unclear. The V and J ends lost 7 bases and 2 bases respectively, with 9 bases between them. Germline CDR1 reads MDHEN; CDR2 reads SYDVKM. The CDR3 is 12 amino acids. DNA for the CDR3: TGTGCCAGCAATTCTAAGCCCTACGAGCAGTACTTC. It encodes CASNSKPYEQYF.

This sequence joins TRBV18 and TRBJ1-1; no firm D call. Germline CDR1 is KGHSH and CDR2 is LQKENI. The CDR3 length is 15 residues. The ends were cut back, 6 bases at V and 0 bases at J, with 14 bases in the middle. Written as DNA, the CDR3 is TGTGCCAGCTCTTACCTTGATTCGATGAACACTGAAGCTTTCTTT. Its translation is CASSYLDSMNTEAFF.